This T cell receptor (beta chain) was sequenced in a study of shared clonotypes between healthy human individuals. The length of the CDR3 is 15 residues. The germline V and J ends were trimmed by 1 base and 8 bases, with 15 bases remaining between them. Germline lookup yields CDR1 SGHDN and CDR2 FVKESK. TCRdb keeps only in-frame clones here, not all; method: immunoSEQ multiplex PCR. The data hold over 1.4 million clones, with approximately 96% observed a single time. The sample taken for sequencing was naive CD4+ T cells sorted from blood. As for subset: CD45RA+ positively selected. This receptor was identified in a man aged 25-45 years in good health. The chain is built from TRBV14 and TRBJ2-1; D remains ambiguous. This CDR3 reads CASSQVLTYLDEQFF. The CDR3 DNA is TGTGCCAGCAGCCAAGTATTGACCTATTTGGATGAGCAGTTCTTC.